The next 25 T cell receptor beta chains were all read from a single sample in a study of blood T cell repertoires in COVID-19. Assay used: immunoSEQ multiplex PCR; TCRdb lists only in-frame clones, some missing. Of around 250,000 clones in the sample, around 80% were seen once. The sequenced material came from peripheral blood. All receptors derive from a young woman with acute or convalescent COVID-19.

This clone was counted once. The chain joins TRBV3-1 (or the pseudogene TRBV3-2) to TRBJ2-2, with 7 bases lining up with TRBD1. The CDR3 loop spans 13 amino acids. After removal of 2 bases from V and 10 bases from J, the junction contained 4 bases not matched to a gene. Germline CDR1 LGHDT, CDR2 YNNKEL (reference sequence). CDR3 coding DNA: TGTGCCAGCAGCCAATCCACAGGGGTGGAGCTGTTTTTT. This encodes CASSQSTGVELFF.

The rearrangement links TRBV2 to TRBJ2-1; 16 nucleotides agree with TRBD2. The CDR3 has 16 amino acids. Germline CDR1 and CDR2: SNHLY and FYNNEI. V lost 10 bases, J lost 2 bases, and 5 bases stayed unmatched. The CDR3 DNA reads TGTGCCAACCGCGGGACTAGCGGGAGGGCCTACAATGAGCAGTTCTTC. Its protein product is CANRGTSGRAYNEQFF.

The V and J genes are TRBV19 and TRBJ2-1; no clear D gene. Trimming shortened V by 7 bases and J by 0 bases, and 10 bases separated the two germline ends. This CDR3 is 14 amino acids long. CDR1 and CDR2 (germline): LNHDA, SQIVND (reference sequence). CDR3 bases: TGTGCCAGTACGTCCCGGAGCTCCTACAATGAGCAGTTCTTC. This gives the protein CASTSRSSYNEQFF.

The chain uses TRBV6-2 or TRBV6-3 and TRBJ2-7; maybe TRBD1 (5 bases). In germline, CDR1 is MNHEY, CDR2 SVGEGT. CDR3 length equals 13 residues. V was shortened by 6 bases and J by 3 bases, with 12 bases between the two germline ends. For the CDR3, the DNA is TGTGCCAGCAGCCCGGACAACTACTACGAGCAGTACTTC. This sequence encodes CASSPDNYYEQYF.

The genes are TRBV27 and TRBJ2-6; D is ambiguous. Germline CDR1 and CDR2: MNHEY and SMNVEV (reference sequence). Deletions cut 5 bases from V and 2 bases from J, with 10 bases between. The CDR3 consists of 15 residues. CDR3 protein: CASSTSRAGANVLTF. The CDR3 DNA reads as TGTGCCAGCAGTACCTCCCGGGCTGGGGCCAACGTCCTGACTTTC.

The chain is built from TRBV3-1 (or the pseudogene TRBV3-2) and TRBJ1-5, with TRBD1 matching over 7 bases. Germline V CDR1 and CDR2: LGHDT, YNNKEL (reference sequence). V shed 0 bases, J shed 6 bases, and the junction held 5 bases outside the gene matches. The CDR3 spans 15 residues. CDR3 sequence: CASSQDGTVGQPQHF. CDR3 DNA sequence: TGTGCCAGCAGCCAAGATGGGACAGTTGGTCAGCCCCAGCATTTT.

This rearrangement joins TRBV6-2 or TRBV6-3 to TRBJ2-1; D not resolved. The CDR3 spans 13 residues. Deletions cut 2 bases from V and 7 bases from J, with 9 bases between. Per germline, CDR1 MNHEY and CDR2 SVGEGT. The CDR3 coding sequence is TGTGCCAGCAGTTACCTTGTCAGGAATGAGCAGTTCTTC. Protein sequence: CASSYLVRNEQFF.

This clone has only one observation. V is TRBV5-1 and J is TRBJ1-3; the D is unclear. Trimming took 4 bases from V and 1 from J, leaving 3 bases between them. This CDR3 has 12 amino acids. Germline V gives CDR1 SGHRS, CDR2 YFSETQ. CDR3: CASSESGNTIYF. The CDR3 coding sequence is TGCGCCAGCAGCGAGTCTGGAAACACCATATATTTT.

This chain links TRBV3-1 (or the pseudogene TRBV3-2) with TRBJ1-5; 11 nucleotides align to TRBD1. The V segment lost 5 bases and the J segment 6 bases; nucleotides outside the gene matches: 3. Germline loops: CDR1 LGHDT, CDR2 YNNKEL (reference sequence). This CDR3 comprises 14 residues. The CDR3 protein is CASSVGQGAQPQHF. The CDR3 coding sequence is TGTGCCAGCAGCGTCGGACAGGGGGCTCAGCCCCAGCATTTT.

This sequence joins TRBV5-4 and TRBJ2-2; TRBD1 might be the D (5 bases). V dropped 3 bases and J dropped 7 bases, with 16 bases sitting between them. Germline V gives CDR1 SGHNT, CDR2 YYREEE (reference sequence). The CDR3 is made up of 15 amino acids. The CDR3 sequence: CASSSGQGLIGELFF. The CDR3 bases are TGTGCCAGCAGCTCCGGGCAGGGCCTCATCGGGGAGCTGTTTTTT.

V usage is TRBV19 and J usage is TRBJ1-1; D is perhaps TRBD1 (5 bases). The CDR3 spans 13 residues. Germline V lookup: CDR1 LNHDA, CDR2 SQIVND (reference sequence). Trimming took 3 bases from V and 5 from J, leaving 10 bases between them. The CDR3 coding sequence is TGTGCCAGTAGTATCCGCAGGGATACTGAAGCTTTCTTT. This translates into CASSIRRDTEAFF.

The rearrangement links TRBV7-9 to TRBJ2-7; D is unresolved. Germline V gives CDR1 SEHNR, CDR2 FQNEAQ (reference sequence). The V and J ends lost 4 bases and 3 bases respectively, with 4 bases between them. This CDR3 spans 11 amino acids. The CDR3 sequence: CASSWLYEQYF. As DNA, the CDR3 is TGTGCCAGCAGCTGGCTCTACGAGCAGTACTTC.

The chain is built from TRBV7-9 and TRBJ2-1; 8 bases align to TRBD1. This CDR3 comprises 18 residues. From germline, CDR1 is SEHNR and CDR2 FQNEAQ (reference sequence). J gave up 5 bases and V 6 bases, and 18 bases lay outside the gene matches. The CDR3 loop is CASRNRTGPKLGDNEQFF. CDR3 bases: TGTGCCAGCAGAAATAGGACAGGGCCTAAGTTAGGAGACAATGAGCAGTTCTTC.

The V call is TRBV19, the J call TRBJ2-3; 13 positions agree with TRBD2. J lost 2 bases, V lost 4 bases, and 6 bases had no gene match. The CDR3 consists of 17 residues. CDR1 is LNHDA, CDR2 SQIVND, per germline (reference sequence). The CDR3 nucleotides are TGTGCCAGTAGTAGGGGGACTAGCGGGATTAACACAGATACGCAGTATTTT. This codes for CASSRGTSGINTDTQYF.

This clone was counted a single time. The gene calls are TRBV27 and TRBJ1-1; TRBD1 is a possible D gene (6 bases). Germline values: CDR1 MNHEY, CDR2 SMNVEV (reference sequence). Trimming pared 10 bases from V and 10 bases from J, leaving 22 bases between. The CDR3 sequence is 13 residues long. This chain's CDR3 is CATAAGGGVLAFF. The CDR3 DNA follows: TGTGCCACCGCCGCGGGTGGGGGCGTGCTAGCTTTCTTT.

The chain's CDR3 is CASSPQDSYYGYTF. In DNA, the CDR3 is TGCGCCAGCAGCCCACAAGATTCCTACTATGGCTACACCTTC. The V call is TRBV4-3, the J call TRBJ1-2; D unclear. The CDR3 extends over 14 amino acids. Trimming shortened V by 4 bases and J by 3 bases, and 12 bases separated the two germline ends. CDR1 LGHNA and CDR2 YSLEER come from the germline V gene.

This chain links TRBV6-5 with TRBJ2-7; TRBD2 agrees at 9 bases. J lost 2 bases, V lost 4 bases, and 9 bases had no gene match. This CDR3 comprises 16 residues. Germline assignment: CDR1 MNHEY and CDR2 SVGAGI. The CDR3 region is CASSSPSSGNPYEQYF. CDR3 sequence (DNA): TGTGCCAGCAGTTCCCCTTCTAGCGGGAACCCCTACGAGCAGTACTTC.

The CDR3 coding sequence is TGCGCCAGCAGCCAAGAAGGGGGCAGGGGCCCCTACGAGCAGTACTTC. Translating gives CASSQEGGRGPYEQYF. The V gene is TRBV4-3, the J gene TRBJ2-7; 7 nucleotides agree with TRBD1. CDR3 length: 16 residues. The V gene end was trimmed by 0 bases and the J gene end by 2 bases; junction bases not matched to a gene: 7. Germline V gene sequence: CDR1 LGHNA, CDR2 YSLEER.

V and J are TRBV18 and TRBJ2-5; 7 bases are shared with TRBD2. Germline V gene data show CDR1 as KGHSH and CDR2 as LQKENI. V lost 3 bases and J lost 4; bases outside the gene matches: 8. CDR3 size: 15 residues. CDR3 sequence reads: CASSPPAVAGETQYF. The CDR3 DNA reads TGTGCCAGCTCACCCCCGGCGGTAGCGGGAGAGACCCAGTACTTC.

This clone was detected only once. V gene TRBV4-2 combines with J gene TRBJ1-1; 9 bases align to TRBD1. The J segment lost 7 bases and the V segment lost 1 base, leaving 4 bases of the junction unmatched. The CDR3 runs to 14 residues. Per germline, CDR1 LGHNA and CDR2 YNFKEQ. In DNA, the CDR3 is TGTGCCAGCAGCCAAGGAGGGACAGGGATTGAAGCTTTCTTT. As protein: CASSQGGTGIEAFF.

The chain links TRBV7-8 to TRBJ2-7; perhaps TRBD2 as D (7 bases). There are 14 residues in the CDR3. Trimming shortened V by 5 bases and J by 3 bases, and 14 bases separated the two germline ends. Germline CDR1 and CDR2: SGHVS and FQNEAQ. The CDR3 loop reads CASSAREDSYEQYF. The CDR3 nucleotides are TGTGCCAGCAGCGCCCGGGAGGACAGCTACGAGCAGTACTTC.

The chain links TRBV27 to TRBJ2-7; D possibly corresponds to TRBD2 (6 bases). Germline V gives CDR1 MNHEY, CDR2 SMNVEV (reference sequence). The CDR3 has 12 amino acids. With 6 bases removed from V and 10 bases from J, the gap between germline ends came to 16 bases. CDR3 region: CASSPVGGLQYF. CDR3 coding DNA: TGTGCCAGCAGCCCAGTCGGGGGTCTTCAGTACTTC.

This chain joins TRBV29-1 and TRBJ2-7, with D possibly TRBD2 on 6 matching bases. The germline CDR1 and CDR2 sequences are SQVTM and ANQGSEA. V lost 6 bases to trimming and J lost 5 bases, with 14 bases between them. This CDR3 comprises 12 residues. The CDR3 nucleotides are TGCAGCGTCTGGGTGGGGGGAGACGAGCAGTACTTC. This gives the protein CSVWVGGDEQYF.

The table lists this clone with a count of one. V is TRBV12-5 and J is TRBJ2-4; TRBD2 matches at 10 bases. V dropped 1 base and J dropped 7; count of bases not matched to a gene: 7. Germline CDR1 and CDR2: LGHNT and FRNRAP. This CDR3 spans 16 amino acids. In nucleotides, the CDR3 is TGTGCTAGTGGTTTGGGAACAAGCGGGAGGGGGAACATTCAGTACTTC. It is translated as CASGLGTSGRGNIQYF.

The chain uses TRBV7-8 and TRBJ2-5; the match to TRBD2 covers 10 bases. The CDR3 is 15 amino acids. Germline-derived CDR1 and CDR2 are SGHVS and FQNEAQ. V was pared by 1 base and J by 2 bases, with 1 base of the junction left unmatched. The CDR3, as DNA: TGTGCCAGCAGCTTAGAACTAGCGGGGCAAGAGACCCAGTACTTC. It yields the protein CASSLELAGQETQYF.